This T cell receptor beta chain came from a study of brain T cells in children with intractable seizures. General study points: Clones missing pre-surgery may reflect undersampling of that blood sample.

Trimming left V 7 bases short and J 7 bases short, with 13 bases between. The CDR3 runs to 11 residues. The germline V gene has CDR1 SQVTM and CDR2 ANQGSEA. For this clone: Antigen: not known.

TCRdb's copy holds only in-frame clones and misses some; the assay was immunoSEQ multiplex PCR. The table lists about 350,000 clones, over 90% of them singletons. As to time point: blood from clinic visit 5 months post-surgery; TSC patient then seizure free. The sequenced cases were selected for having the highest brain T cell transcript signatures. The chain joins TRBV29-1 to TRBJ2-5; possibly TRBD2 for D (6 bases). This receptor was identified in a boy younger than two with tuberous sclerosis and intractable seizures. The material was peripheral blood, obtained roughly 5 months after surgery. The CDR3 here is CSGGAGGTQYF. CDR3 sequence (DNA): TGCAGCGGCGGGGCCGGGGGGACCCAGTACTTC.